These T cell receptor beta chains were read from a single sample in a study of blood T cell repertoires in COVID-19. Clones were read by immunoSEQ multiplex PCR, and TCRdb kept only the in-frame ones, dropping some. Of 150,000 to 200,000 clones in the sample, about 92% were seen once. The sequenced sample consisted of peripheral blood. These receptors originate from a man aged 30 to 39 with COVID-19, enrolled during active disease. CDR3s include the opening cysteine and the closing phenylalanine or tryptophan. D genes are given only for firm matches. Clone size is stated in some rows and not others, as once, few, many or a class when expanded.

clone_size: NA; v_call: TRBV6-5; d_call: TRBD1; j_call: TRBJ1-4; cdr3_nt: TGTGCCAGCAGGGCCCCAGGGGGAAGGCGTGAAAAACTGTTTTTT; cdr3_aa: CASRAPGGRREKLFF
clone_size: NA; v_call: TRBV19; d_call: TRBD1; j_call: TRBJ2-7; cdr3_nt: TGTGCCAGTAGTACGCAGGACAGGGGTGGCTACGAGCAGTACTTC; cdr3_aa: CASSTQDRGGYEQYF
clone_size: NA; v_call: TRBV10-3; d_call: NA; j_call: TRBJ1-5; cdr3_nt: TGTGCCATCAGTGATAAGTCGACAGGAGAACAGCCCCAGCATTTT; cdr3_aa: CAISDKSTGEQPQHF
clone_size: NA; v_call: TRBV28; d_call: NA; j_call: TRBJ2-7; cdr3_nt: TGTGCCAGCAGTTCAGTTTTGACAGGCTCAAACTTC; cdr3_aa: CASSSVLTGSNF
clone_size: NA; v_call: TRBV6-5; d_call: NA; j_call: TRBJ2-7; cdr3_nt: TGTGCCAGCAGTCGCGACAGGATCTACGAGCAGTACTTC; cdr3_aa: CASSRDRIYEQYF
clone_size: NA; v_call: TRBV27; d_call: TRBD1; j_call: TRBJ1-5; cdr3_nt: TGTGCCAGCAGTTCCGGACAGGGGTGGCAGCCCCAGCATTTT; cdr3_aa: CASSSGQGWQPQHF
clone_size: once; v_call: TRBV19; d_call: NA; j_call: TRBJ1-5; cdr3_nt: TGTGCCAGTAGTATAGTCAGGGAAAGCAATCAGCCCCAGCATTTT; cdr3_aa: CASSIVRESNQPQHF
clone_size: NA; v_call: TRBV6-6; d_call: TRBD2; j_call: TRBJ2-5; cdr3_nt: TGTGCCAGCAGTTACCCGGCGGCAGCGGGACAAGAGACCCAGTACTTC; cdr3_aa: CASSYPAAAGQETQYF
clone_size: NA; v_call: TRBV6-2/TRBV6-3; d_call: NA; j_call: TRBJ2-7; cdr3_nt: TGTGCCAGCAGTAAGATAGGACAGGAGCAGTACTTC; cdr3_aa: CASSKIGQEQYF
clone_size: NA; v_call: TRBV18; d_call: NA; j_call: TRBJ2-7; cdr3_nt: TGTGCCAGCTCACCACCGGCAAATGCCTACGAGCAGTACTTC; cdr3_aa: CASSPPANAYEQYF
clone_size: NA; v_call: TRBV10-3; d_call: NA; j_call: TRBJ2-7; cdr3_nt: TGTGCCATCAGTGAACGGAGGGGGCGTTACGAGCAGTACTTC; cdr3_aa: CAISERRGRYEQYF
clone_size: NA; v_call: TRBV18; d_call: NA; j_call: TRBJ1-1; cdr3_nt: TGTGCCAGCTCACCCCCCCAGAACACTGAAGCTTTCTTT; cdr3_aa: CASSPPQNTEAFF
clone_size: NA; v_call: TRBV7-6; d_call: TRBD1; j_call: TRBJ2-7; cdr3_nt: TGTGCCAGCAGCTTAGTACAGGGGGGATACTACGAGCAGTACTTC; cdr3_aa: CASSLVQGGYYEQYF
clone_size: NA; v_call: TRBV12-3/TRBV12-4; d_call: NA; j_call: TRBJ1-1; cdr3_nt: TGTGCCAGCAGTCCAGAGGGCGGCACTGAAGCTTTCTTT; cdr3_aa: CASSPEGGTEAFF
clone_size: NA; v_call: TRBV6-4; d_call: NA; j_call: TRBJ1-2; cdr3_nt: TGTGCCAGCAGTGCGACAGGTGACTATGGCTACACCTTC; cdr3_aa: CASSATGDYGYTF
clone_size: once; v_call: TRBV7-2; d_call: NA; j_call: TRBJ1-4; cdr3_nt: TGTGCCAGCAGCTTACTCGGAGCAACTAATGAAAAACTGTTTTTT; cdr3_aa: CASSLLGATNEKLFF